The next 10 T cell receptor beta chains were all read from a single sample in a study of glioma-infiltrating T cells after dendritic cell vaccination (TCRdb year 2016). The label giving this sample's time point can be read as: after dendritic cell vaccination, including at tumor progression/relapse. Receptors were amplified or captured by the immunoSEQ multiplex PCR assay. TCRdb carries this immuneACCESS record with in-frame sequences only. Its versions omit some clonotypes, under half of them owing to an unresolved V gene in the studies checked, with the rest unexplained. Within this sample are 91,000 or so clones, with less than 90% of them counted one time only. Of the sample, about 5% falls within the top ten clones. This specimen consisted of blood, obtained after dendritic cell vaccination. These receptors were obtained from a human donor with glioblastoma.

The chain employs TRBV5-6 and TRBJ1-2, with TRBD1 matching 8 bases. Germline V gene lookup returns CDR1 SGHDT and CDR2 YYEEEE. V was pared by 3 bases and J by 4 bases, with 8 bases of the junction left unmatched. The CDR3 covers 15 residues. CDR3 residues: CASSYPGGARYGYTF. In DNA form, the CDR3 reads TGTGCCAGCAGCTATCCAGGGGGCGCGCGCTATGGCTACACCTTC.

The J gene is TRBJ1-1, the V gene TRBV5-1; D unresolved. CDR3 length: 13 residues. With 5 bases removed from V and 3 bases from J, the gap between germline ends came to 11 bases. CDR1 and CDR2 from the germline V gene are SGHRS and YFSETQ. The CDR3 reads CASRPDGYTEAFF. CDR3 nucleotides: TGCGCCAGCAGGCCCGACGGGTACACTGAAGCTTTCTTT. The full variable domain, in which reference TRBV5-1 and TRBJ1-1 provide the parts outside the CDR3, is KAGVTQTPRYLIKTRGQQVTLSCSPISGHRSVSWYQQTPGQGLQFLFEYFSETQRNKGNFPGRFSGRQFSNSRSEMNVSTLELGDSALYLCASRPDGYTEAFFGQGTRLTVV.

The chain's CDR3 is CASSLSTPGGNTEAFF. CDR3 bases: TGTGCCAGCAGTTTATCAACCCCGGGAGGGAACACTGAAGCTTTCTTT. The V gene is TRBV27, the J gene TRBJ1-1; D uncertain. The V end was cut by 0 bases, the J end by 1 base, with 12 bases between. CDR1 is MNHEY, CDR2 SMNVEV, per germline (reference sequence). CDR3 length equals 16 residues.

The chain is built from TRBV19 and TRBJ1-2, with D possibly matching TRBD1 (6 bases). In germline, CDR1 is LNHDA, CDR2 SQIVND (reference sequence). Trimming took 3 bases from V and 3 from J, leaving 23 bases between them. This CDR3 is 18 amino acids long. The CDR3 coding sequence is TGTGCCAGTAGTATCCCCGGGGCGGTTGACAGGACCTACTATGGCTACACCTTC. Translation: CASSIPGAVDRTYYGYTF.

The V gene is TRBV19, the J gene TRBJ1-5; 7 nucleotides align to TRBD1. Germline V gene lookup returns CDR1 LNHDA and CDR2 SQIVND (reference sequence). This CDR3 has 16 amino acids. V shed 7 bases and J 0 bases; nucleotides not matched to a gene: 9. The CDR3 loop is CASTSTGKGSNQPQHF. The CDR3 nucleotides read TGTGCCAGTACCTCGACAGGGAAGGGTAGCAATCAGCCCCAGCATTTT.

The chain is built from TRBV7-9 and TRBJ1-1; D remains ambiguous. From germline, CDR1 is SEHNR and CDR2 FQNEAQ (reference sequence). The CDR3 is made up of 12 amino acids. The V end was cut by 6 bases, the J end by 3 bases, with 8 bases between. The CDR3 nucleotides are TGTGCCAGCAGGGGAGGATACACTGAAGCTTTCTTT. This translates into CASRGGYTEAFF.

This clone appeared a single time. CDR3 bases: TGCGCCAGCAGCCAAGATGGGGCCACTGAAGCTTTCTTT. It specifies CASSQDGATEAFF. The chain employs TRBV4-1 and TRBJ1-1; D perhaps matches TRBD1 (5 bases). Germline V gene data show CDR1 as MGHRA and CDR2 as YSYEKL. The CDR3 has 13 residues. V lost 0 bases and J lost 4, with 6 bases in between.

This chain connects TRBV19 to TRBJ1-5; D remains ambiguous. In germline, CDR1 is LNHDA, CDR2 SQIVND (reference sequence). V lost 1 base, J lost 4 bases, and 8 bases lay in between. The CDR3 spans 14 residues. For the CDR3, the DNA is TGTGCCAGTAGTATAGCAACAGCTAATCAGCCCCAGCATTTT. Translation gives CASSIATANQPQHF.

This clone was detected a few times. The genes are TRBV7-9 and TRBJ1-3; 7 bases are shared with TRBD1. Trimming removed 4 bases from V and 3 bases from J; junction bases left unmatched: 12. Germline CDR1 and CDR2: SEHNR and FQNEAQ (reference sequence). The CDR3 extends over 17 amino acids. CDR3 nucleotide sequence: TGTGCCAGCAGCTCAGATTTCGAGACAGGGAGTGGAAACACCATATATTTT. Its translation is CASSSDFETGSGNTIYF.

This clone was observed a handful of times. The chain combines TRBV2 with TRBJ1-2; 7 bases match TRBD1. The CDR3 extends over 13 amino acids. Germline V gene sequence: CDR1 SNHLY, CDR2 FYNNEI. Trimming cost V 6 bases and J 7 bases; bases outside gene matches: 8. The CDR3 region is CASSPLQGSGYTF. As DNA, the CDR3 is TGTGCCAGCAGCCCACTACAGGGGTCTGGCTACACCTTC.